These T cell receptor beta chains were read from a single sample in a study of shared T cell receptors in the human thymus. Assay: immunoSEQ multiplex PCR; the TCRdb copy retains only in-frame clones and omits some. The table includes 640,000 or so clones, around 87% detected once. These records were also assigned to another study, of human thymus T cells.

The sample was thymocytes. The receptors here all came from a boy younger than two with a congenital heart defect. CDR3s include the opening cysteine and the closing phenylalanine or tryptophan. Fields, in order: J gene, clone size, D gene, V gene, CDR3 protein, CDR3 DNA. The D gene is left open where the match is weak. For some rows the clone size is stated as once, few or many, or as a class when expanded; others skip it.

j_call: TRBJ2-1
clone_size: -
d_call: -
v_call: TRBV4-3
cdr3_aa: CASSQGSSAFNEQFF
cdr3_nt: TGCGCCAGCAGCCAAGGATCTAGTGCCTTCAATGAGCAGTTCTTC

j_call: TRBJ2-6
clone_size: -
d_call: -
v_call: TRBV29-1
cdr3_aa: CSVGSVSGANVLTF
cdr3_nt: TGCAGCGTTGGGTCAGTCTCTGGGGCCAACGTCCTGACTTTC

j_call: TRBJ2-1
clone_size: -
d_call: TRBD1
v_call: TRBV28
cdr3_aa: CASKIGTATYNEQFF
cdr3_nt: TGTGCCAGCAAAATCGGGACAGCCACCTACAATGAGCAGTTCTTC

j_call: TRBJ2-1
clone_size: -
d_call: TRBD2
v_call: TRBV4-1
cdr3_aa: CASSILAGGIYNEQFF
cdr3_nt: TGCGCCAGCAGCATACTAGCGGGGGGGATATACAATGAGCAGTTCTTC

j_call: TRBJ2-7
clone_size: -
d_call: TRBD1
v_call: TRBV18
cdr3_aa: CASSPPSQGSYEQYF
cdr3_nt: TGTGCCAGCTCACCACCGTCACAGGGGTCCTACGAGCAGTACTTC

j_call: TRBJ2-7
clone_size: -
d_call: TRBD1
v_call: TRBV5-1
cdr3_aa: CASSQGQGARAYEQYF
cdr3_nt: TGCGCCAGCAGCCAGGGACAGGGGGCGAGGGCCTACGAGCAGTACTTC

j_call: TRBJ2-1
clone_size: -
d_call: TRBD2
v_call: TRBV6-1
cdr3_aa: CASRYQREGRNEQFF
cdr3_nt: TGTGCCAGCAGATACCAGCGGGAGGGCCGCAATGAGCAGTTCTTC

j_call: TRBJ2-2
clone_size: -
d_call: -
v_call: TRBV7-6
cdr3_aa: CASSLAWERPNTGELFF
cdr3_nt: TGTGCCAGCAGCTTAGCGTGGGAGCGCCCGAACACCGGGGAGCTGTTTTTT

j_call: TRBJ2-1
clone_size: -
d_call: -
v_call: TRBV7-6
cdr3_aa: CASSLAPGGTYNEQFF
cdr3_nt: TGTGCCAGCAGCTTAGCGCCCGGGGGTACCTACAATGAGCAGTTCTTC

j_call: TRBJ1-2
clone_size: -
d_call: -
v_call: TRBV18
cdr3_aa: CASSPDQGTVNYGYTF
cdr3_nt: TGTGCCAGCTCACCAGACCAGGGTACTGTGAACTATGGCTACACCTTC

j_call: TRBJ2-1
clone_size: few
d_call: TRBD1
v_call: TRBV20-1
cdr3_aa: CSAQGAQFF
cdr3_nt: TGCAGTGCCCAGGGGGCCCAGTTCTTC

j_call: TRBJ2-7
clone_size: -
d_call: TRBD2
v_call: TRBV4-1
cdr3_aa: CASSLSGEYEQYF
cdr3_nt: TGCGCCAGCAGCCTTAGCGGGGAGTACGAGCAGTACTTC